Below are 30 T cell receptor beta chains sequenced from a single sample in a study of blood T cell repertoires in COVID-19. Some clones are missing from TCRdb's copy, which holds only in-frame ones; the method was immunoSEQ multiplex PCR. The table shows fewer than 500,000 clones, with 88% occurring only once. The source material was PBMCs or T cells enriched from blood (not recorded which). The receptors were gathered from a woman in her 30s with acute COVID-19.

This rearrangement joins TRBV6-2 or TRBV6-3 to TRBJ2-7; TRBD1 matches 9 bases. Germline loops: CDR1 MNHEY, CDR2 SVGEGT. This CDR3 comprises 15 residues. The trim removed 6 bases at V and 5 bases at J, leaving 11 bases unmatched. The CDR3: CASSAPGQGFNEQYF. CDR3 DNA sequence: TGTGCCAGCAGCGCCCCGGGACAGGGTTTTAACGAGCAGTACTTC.

This chain uses TRBV15 with TRBJ2-3, with D possibly being TRBD1 (6 bases). Trimming removed 5 bases from V and 4 bases from J, with 16 bases in between. The CDR3 spans 15 residues. Per germline, CDR1 LNHNV and CDR2 YYDKDF (reference sequence). CDR3 in DNA: TGTGCCACCAGCGGTGGGGGCGCGGGCGCAGATACGCAGTATTTT. This gives the protein CATSGGGAGADTQYF.

J is TRBJ1-2 and V is TRBV9; the D is unclear. The V end lost 4 bases, the J end lost 3 bases, and 16 bases lay between the germline ends. The CDR3 has 15 residues. Germline V gene data show CDR1 as SGDLS and CDR2 as YYNGEE. The CDR3 DNA reads as TGTGCCAGCAGCCCCCTCGGGGAGGGTGACTATGGCTACACCTTC. Its protein is CASSPLGEGDYGYTF.

The V call is TRBV12-3 or TRBV12-4, the J call TRBJ2-6; TRBD1 might be the D (5 bases). V was cut by 6 bases and J by 12 bases, with 12 bases left in between. This CDR3 spans 12 amino acids. The DNA for the CDR3 is TGTGCCAGCAGCCCCGCGCAGGGCGTCCTGACTTTC. This gives the protein CASSPAQGVLTF.

This clone was recorded only once. The chain couples TRBV2 to TRBJ1-2; 7 bases match TRBD1. J gave up 6 bases and V 0 bases, and 4 bases lay outside the gene matches. CDR1 and CDR2 from the germline V gene are SNHLY and FYNNEI. The CDR3 spans 14 residues. The CDR3, as DNA: TGTGCCAGCAGTGAAGCGACAGGGAGGAATGGCTACACCTTC. Its protein product is CASSEATGRNGYTF.

This clone was observed a few times. The J gene is TRBJ2-7, the V gene TRBV12-3 or TRBV12-4; D unresolved. Trimming removed 3 bases from V and 4 bases from J, with 7 bases in between. The CDR3 has 12 amino acids. Here the CDR3 DNA reads TGTGCCAGCAGTTTGAGTCTTTACGAGCAGTACTTC. Amino acid sequence: CASSLSLYEQYF.

This chain uses TRBV28 with TRBJ1-2, with 11 positions matching TRBD1. Trimming removed 6 bases from V and 8 bases from J; junction bases left unmatched: 2. The CDR3 has 12 amino acids. The germline gives CDR1 MDHEN, CDR2 SYDVKM. The CDR3, as DNA: TGTGCCAGCAGCTGGACAGGGGGCGGCTACACCTTC. Translated, it gives CASSWTGGGYTF.

The chain couples TRBV2 to TRBJ2-2, with 10 bases matching TRBD1. From germline, CDR1 is SNHLY and CDR2 FYNNEI. The CDR3 runs to 14 residues. Germline trimming cut 4 bases from V and 7 bases from J; bases unmatched to any gene: 3. This chain's CDR3 is CASSVGQGVGELFF. CDR3 bases: TGTGCCAGCAGTGTTGGACAGGGGGTCGGGGAGCTGTTTTTT.

The chain links TRBV5-1 to TRBJ1-6, with TRBD1 matching over 8 bases. Germline V CDR1 and CDR2: SGHRS, YFSETQ. CDR3 length: 15 amino acids. Trimming at V came to 0 bases and at J to 4 bases, leaving 0 bases not matched to a gene. The CDR3 nucleotides are TGCGCCAGCAGCTTGGGGGACAGGTATAATTCACCCCTCCACTTT. Protein: CASSLGDRYNSPLHF.

The chain uses TRBV27 and TRBJ1-2; weak D call: TRBD1 (5 bases). The CDR3 spans 12 residues. The germline gives CDR1 MNHEY, CDR2 SMNVEV (reference sequence). The V end lost 7 bases, the J end lost 8 bases, and 14 bases lay between the germline ends. The CDR3 spells CASKRQGYGYTF. As DNA, the CDR3 is TGTGCCAGCAAACGGCAGGGCTACGGCTACACCTTC.

There are a few counts of this clone. The chain recombines TRBV5-6 with TRBJ1-5; tentative D call: TRBD1 (5 bases). The V end lost 3 bases, the J end lost 4 bases, and 8 bases lay between the germline ends. The germline V gene has CDR1 SGHDT and CDR2 YYEEEE. The CDR3 is made up of 13 amino acids. For the CDR3, the DNA is TGTGCCAGCAGCTGGGGCCGAAATCAGCCCCAGCATTTT. Protein product: CASSWGRNQPQHF. Drawing the rest from reference TRBV5-6 and TRBJ1-5, the complete variable domain is DAGVTQSPTHLIKTRGQQVTLRCSPKSGHDTVSWYQQALGQGPQFIFQYYEEEERQRGNFPDRFSGHQFPNYSSELNVNALLLGDSALYLCASSWGRNQPQHFGDGTRLSIL.

The chain carries TRBV18 and TRBJ1-2; D gene uncertain. CDR1 KGHSH and CDR2 LQKENI come from the germline V gene. The CDR3 is 14 residues long. With 2 bases removed from V and 5 bases from J, the gap between germline ends came to 12 bases. The CDR3 DNA sequence: TGTGCCAGCTCACCAGGGCAGAGCTCGTATGGCTACACCTTC. Protein product: CASSPGQSSYGYTF.

The chain combines TRBV30 with TRBJ1-1, with TRBD1 matching 7 bases. CDR1 GTSNPN and CDR2 SVGIG come from the germline V gene (reference sequence). The CDR3 sequence is 14 residues long. With V trimmed by 0 bases and J by 5 bases, 6 bases remained unmatched. The CDR3 spells CAWSVLQGSTEAFF. The CDR3 DNA follows: TGTGCCTGGAGTGTCTTACAGGGGAGTACTGAAGCTTTCTTT.

The rearrangement joins TRBV7-9 to TRBJ2-5; D is uncertain. The CDR3 is 12 amino acids. Trimming removed 3 bases at V and 1 base at J, with 3 bases between. CDR1 and CDR2 (germline): SEHNR, FQNEAQ (reference sequence). The CDR3: CASSFLQETQYF. For the CDR3, the DNA is TGTGCCAGCAGCTTTCTCCAAGAGACCCAGTACTTC.

The rearrangement joins TRBV2 to TRBJ1-2, with a possible D match to TRBD1 (6 bases). Germline V gene data show CDR1 as SNHLY and CDR2 as FYNNEI. The CDR3 spans 13 residues. The V end was cut by 2 bases, the J end by 8 bases, with 12 bases between. DNA for the CDR3: TGTGCCAGCAGTGAATCTGGGGGCCGGGGCTACACCTTC. Its translation: CASSESGGRGYTF.

The gene calls are TRBV9 and TRBJ1-2; 8 bases align to TRBD1. The V gene's germline CDR1 is SGDLS and CDR2 YYNGEE. This CDR3 region has 14 residues. V lost 6 bases to trimming and J lost 4 bases; unmatched junction nucleotides: 8. The CDR3 loop reads CASTSPGGVYGYTF. The CDR3 DNA is TGTGCCAGCACAAGCCCAGGGGGCGTCTATGGCTACACCTTC.

V usage is TRBV7-9 and J usage is TRBJ1-4; D remains unclear. The ends were cut back, 4 bases at V and 0 bases at J, with 9 bases in the middle. Germline values: CDR1 SEHNR, CDR2 FQNEAQ (reference sequence). The CDR3 is 15 amino acids. CDR3 DNA sequence: TGTGCCAGCAGCTCAGGCAGTACAACTAATGAAAAACTGTTTTTT. As protein: CASSSGSTTNEKLFF.

V and J are TRBV27 and TRBJ2-7; 8 positions agree with TRBD1. The germline V gene has CDR1 MNHEY and CDR2 SMNVEV (reference sequence). The V and J ends lost 6 bases and 3 bases, in that order; junction bases with no gene match: 7. This CDR3 is 14 amino acids long. The CDR3 loop reads CASRQGQGYYEQYF. CDR3 sequence (DNA): TGTGCCAGCAGGCAAGGACAGGGTTACTACGAGCAGTACTTC.

The rearrangement joins TRBV24-1 to TRBJ1-5; D is unclear. CDR3 length: 15 amino acids. CDR1 and CDR2 (germline): KGHDR, SFDVKD. The V end lost 7 bases, the J end lost 0 bases, and 12 bases lay between the germline ends. The CDR3 region is CATSDPQDSNQPQHF. As DNA, the CDR3 is TGTGCCACCAGCGACCCTCAGGATAGCAATCAGCCCCAGCATTTT.

The rearrangement uses TRBV5-4 and TRBJ1-2; TRBD1 matches at 11 bases. The CDR3 loop spans 16 amino acids. V dropped 4 bases and J dropped 7; count of bases not matched to a gene: 12. Germline-derived CDR1 and CDR2 are SGHNT and YYREEE (reference sequence). CDR3 DNA: TGTGCCAGCAGCCCCAGTGGGGGACAGGGGGTGTTTGGCTACACCTTC. Protein product: CASSPSGGQGVFGYTF.

The chain couples TRBV19 to TRBJ1-2, with 7 bases fitting TRBD1. Germline V CDR1 and CDR2: LNHDA, SQIVND (reference sequence). The V and J ends lost 2 bases and 8 bases, in that order; junction bases with no gene match: 5. The CDR3 runs to 13 residues. Here the CDR3 reads CASSIIQGTGYTF. The CDR3 DNA reads TGTGCCAGTAGTATAATACAGGGGACAGGCTACACCTTC.

V gene TRBV4-1 combines with J gene TRBJ1-1; 7 nucleotides align to TRBD1. Germline loops: CDR1 MGHRA, CDR2 YSYEKL. V gave up 2 bases and J gave up 4 bases; unmatched junction bases: 4. The CDR3 spans 14 residues. In DNA, the CDR3 is TGCGCCAGCAGCCAACAGACAGGGATCACTGAAGCTTTCTTT. Encoded protein: CASSQQTGITEAFF.

The CDR3: CASSEARGQGGEQFF. The CDR3 nucleotides are TGTGCCAGCAGTGAAGCGCGAGGACAGGGTGGTGAGCAGTTCTTC. The chain has TRBV2 and TRBJ2-1, with 8 bases matching TRBD1. The CDR3 sequence is 15 residues long. Looked up from germline, CDR1 is SNHLY and CDR2 is FYNNEI. The ends lost 0 bases at V and 9 bases at J; junction bases unmatched: 7. The complete variable domain, with remaining parts taken from reference TRBV2 and TRBJ2-1, reads EPEVTQTPSHQVTQMGQEVILRCVPISNHLYFYWYRQILGQKVEFLVSFYNNEISEKSEIFDDQFSVERPDGSNFTLKIRSTKLEDSAMYFCASSEARGQGGEQFFGPGTRLTVL.

This rearrangement joins TRBV14 to TRBJ2-7; weak D call: TRBD1 (6 bases). The CDR3 covers 15 residues. V shed 1 base and J shed 1 base, with 11 bases lying between them. Germline V gene sequence: CDR1 SGHDN, CDR2 FVKESK. For the CDR3, the DNA is TGTGCCAGCAGCCAAGTCTCCGGACAGTCCTACGAGCAGTACTTC. Its translation: CASSQVSGQSYEQYF.

The rearrangement links TRBV2 to TRBJ1-6, with TRBD1 matching over 10 bases. Trimming removed 1 base from V and 9 bases from J; junction bases left unmatched: 6. The CDR3 consists of 16 residues. The V gene's germline CDR1 is SNHLY and CDR2 FYNNEI. The DNA of the CDR3 is TGTGCCAGCAGTGAAGTTTTGGGGACAGGGGCTTCACCCCTCCACTTT. It encodes CASSEVLGTGASPLHF.

The chain links TRBV4-3 to TRBJ2-7, with D maybe TRBD1 (6 bases). This CDR3 region has 14 residues. From germline, CDR1 is LGHNA and CDR2 YSLEER. Between the trimmed V and J ends, which lost 2 bases and 4 bases, there was a span of 12 bases. The CDR3 sequence: CASSQSSQGYEQYF. The CDR3 DNA is TGCGCCAGCAGCCAATCCTCTCAGGGGTACGAGCAGTACTTC.

The chain recombines TRBV3-1 (or the pseudogene TRBV3-2) with TRBJ2-3; TRBD1 matches at 10 bases. The germline V gene has CDR1 LGHDT and CDR2 YNNKEL (reference sequence). The CDR3 sequence is 17 residues long. The junction had 11 bases not matched to a gene; V was cut back by 3 bases and J by 5 bases. CDR3 DNA sequence: TGTGCCAGCAGCCAGGGCACGGGGACAGGGGTTTTAGATACGCAGTATTTT. Residues: CASSQGTGTGVLDTQYF.

This clone was picked up one time. The chain has TRBV20-1 and TRBJ2-3; TRBD2 matches 8 bases. V shed 3 bases, J shed 6 bases, and the junction held 17 bases outside the gene matches. Germline CDR1 DFQATT, CDR2 SNEGSKA (reference sequence). The CDR3 spans 17 residues. The CDR3 protein is CSASFLAGGTKADTQYF. CDR3 in DNA: TGCAGTGCTAGTTTCTTGGCGGGGGGTACAAAGGCGGATACGCAGTATTTT.

The chain couples TRBV7-8 to TRBJ1-2, with TRBD1 matching over 9 bases. V shed 4 bases, J shed 7 bases, and the junction held 19 bases outside the gene matches. Germline CDR1 and CDR2: SGHVS and FQNEAQ. CDR3 size: 18 residues. Here the CDR3 reads CASSSFNTGGLRDGGYTF. The CDR3 DNA reads TGTGCCAGCAGCTCCTTTAACACAGGGGGCTTGAGAGATGGTGGCTACACCTTC.

This rearrangement joins TRBV2 to TRBJ2-1, with D maybe TRBD1 (5 bases). The V gene's germline CDR1 is SNHLY and CDR2 FYNNEI. This CDR3 region has 11 residues. Trimming took off 4 bases at V and 14 bases at J, with 12 bases between the two ends. The CDR3 DNA sequence: TGTGCCAGCAGTGGGGGCCCGGAGAAGTTCTTC. Residues: CASSGGPEKFF.